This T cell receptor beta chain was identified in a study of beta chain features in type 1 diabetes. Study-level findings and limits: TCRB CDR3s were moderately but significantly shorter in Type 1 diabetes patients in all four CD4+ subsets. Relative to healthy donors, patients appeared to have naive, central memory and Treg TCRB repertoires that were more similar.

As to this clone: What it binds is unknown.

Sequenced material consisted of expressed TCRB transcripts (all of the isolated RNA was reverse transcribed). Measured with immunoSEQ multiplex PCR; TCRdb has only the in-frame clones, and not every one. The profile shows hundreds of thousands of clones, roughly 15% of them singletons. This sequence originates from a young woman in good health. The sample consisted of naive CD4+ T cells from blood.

The CDR3 protein is CASRAGGSSGANVLTF. The CDR3 DNA sequence: TGTGCCAGCAGGGCAGGGGGCAGCTCTGGGGCCAACGTCCTGACTTTC. V usage is TRBV7-9 and J usage is TRBJ2-6; the match to TRBD1 covers 8 bases. The CDR3 covers 16 residues. Germline CDR1 and CDR2: SEHNR and FQNEAQ (reference sequence). The V and J ends lost 6 bases and 0 bases, in that order; junction bases with no gene match: 4.